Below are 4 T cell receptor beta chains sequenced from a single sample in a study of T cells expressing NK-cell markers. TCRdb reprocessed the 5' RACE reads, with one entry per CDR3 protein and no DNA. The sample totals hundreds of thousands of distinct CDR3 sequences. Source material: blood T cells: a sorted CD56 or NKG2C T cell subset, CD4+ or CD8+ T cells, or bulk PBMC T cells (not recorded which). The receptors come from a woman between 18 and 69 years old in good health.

The CDR3 loop reads CSAHRGGGFYNEQFF. This chain links TRBV20-1 with TRBJ2-1; TCRdb indicates TRBD1, and absent DNA this call remains unverified. This CDR3 is built from 15 residues. Germline lookup yields CDR1 DFQATT and CDR2 SNEGSKA (reference sequence).

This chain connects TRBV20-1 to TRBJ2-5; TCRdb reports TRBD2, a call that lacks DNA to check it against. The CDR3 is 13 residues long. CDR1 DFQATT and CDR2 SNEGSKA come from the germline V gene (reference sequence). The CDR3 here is CSAPPGTSGTQYF.

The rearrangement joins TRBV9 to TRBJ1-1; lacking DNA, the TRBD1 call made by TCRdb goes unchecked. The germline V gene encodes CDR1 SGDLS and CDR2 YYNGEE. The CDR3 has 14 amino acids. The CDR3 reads CASSGDRANTEAFF.

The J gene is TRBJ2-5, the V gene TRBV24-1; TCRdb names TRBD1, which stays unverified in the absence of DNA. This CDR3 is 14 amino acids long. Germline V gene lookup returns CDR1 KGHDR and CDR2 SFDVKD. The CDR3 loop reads CATSDLQGRETQYF.